The 3 T cell receptor beta chains given below trace back to one sample, sequenced in a study of blood T cell repertoires in COVID-19 (dated by TCRdb to between 2020 and 2021). Receptor amplification or capture employed the immunoSEQ multiplex PCR assay. The source is immuneACCESS, and TCRdb retained only in-frame sequences with V and J called. Part of the clones is not carried over; for the studies checked, unresolved V genes explain less than half of this, and the remainder is unexplained. Here the sample has about 200,000 clones; over 75% occur a single time. Clones ranked in the top ten supply nearly 4.5% of the sample. The specimen sequenced was peripheral blood. The receptors stem from a man over 45 with acute or convalescent COVID-19.

The CDR3 here is CASSPAGETQYF. The CDR3 region has the DNA TGTGCCAGCAGCCCGGCGGGGGAGACCCAGTACTTC. The chain uses TRBV3-1 (or the pseudogene TRBV3-2) and TRBJ2-5; TRBD2 is a possible D gene (6 bases). The germline V gene has CDR1 LGHDT and CDR2 YNNKEL (reference sequence). V lost 4 bases and J lost 5, with 8 bases in between. This CDR3 region has 12 residues.

This CDR3 is CASSEAGTPATGYTF. The CDR3 DNA reads TGTGCCAGCAGTGAAGCCGGGACACCCGCTACTGGCTACACCTTC. The V gene is TRBV6-1, the J gene TRBJ1-2, with D perhaps TRBD1 (6 bases). Germline V gene sequence: CDR1 MNHNS, CDR2 SASEGT. The length of the CDR3 is 15 residues. Deletions cut 0 bases from V and 7 bases from J, with 15 bases between.

This clone is a singleton in its sample. The rearrangement uses TRBV3-1 (or the pseudogene TRBV3-2) and TRBJ2-5; D might be TRBD2 (6 bases). Germline loops: CDR1 LGHDT, CDR2 YNNKEL (reference sequence). V gave up 4 bases and J gave up 3 bases, with 15 bases separating them. This CDR3 has 15 residues. This CDR3 is CASSLRGTQKETQYF. The CDR3 DNA follows: TGTGCCAGCAGCCTACGTGGGACTCAGAAAGAGACCCAGTACTTC.